The sequence of this T cell receptor (beta chain) was determined in a study of blood T cell repertoires in COVID-19. Turning to the study itself: COVID-19 samples from acute and convalescent phases originated in the United States, Italy and Spain. The analysed material was cDNA or gDNA that came from T cells, B-cell-depleted T cells, or PBMCs.

As processed by the authors: It was from reference gene primer amplification that nucleated cell counts were estimated. The assay was immunoSEQ multiplex PCR, and TCRdb's table has in-frame clones only and misses some. V, J and clone size reflect that table, while D and trimming were determined from the DNA. The sample contains some 87,000 clones, around 79% of which appear only once. This clone was recorded once. Trimming shortened V by 1 base and J by 0 bases, and 11 bases separated the two germline ends. The CDR3 has 16 amino acids. Germline lookup yields CDR1 MGHDK and CDR2 SYGVNS. The TCR sequence derives from a human donor in a cohort sampled during active COVID-19. Source material: peripheral blood. This chain joins TRBV25-1 and TRBJ2-3; no firm D call. The CDR3 region is CASSEFTEISTDTQYF. DNA for the CDR3: TGTGCCAGCAGTGAATTTACGGAGATAAGCACAGATACGCAGTATTTT.